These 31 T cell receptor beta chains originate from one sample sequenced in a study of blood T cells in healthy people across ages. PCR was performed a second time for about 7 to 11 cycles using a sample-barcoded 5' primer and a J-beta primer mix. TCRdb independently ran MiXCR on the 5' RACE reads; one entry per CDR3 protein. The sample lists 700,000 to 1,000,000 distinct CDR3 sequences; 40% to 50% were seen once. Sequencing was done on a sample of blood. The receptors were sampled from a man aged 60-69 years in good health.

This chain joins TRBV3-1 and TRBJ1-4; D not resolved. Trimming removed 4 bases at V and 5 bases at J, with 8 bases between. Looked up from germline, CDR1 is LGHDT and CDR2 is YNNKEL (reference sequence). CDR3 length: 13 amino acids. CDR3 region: CASSPAPNEKLFF. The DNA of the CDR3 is TGTGCCAGCAGCCCGGCCCCAAATGAAAAACTGTTTTTT. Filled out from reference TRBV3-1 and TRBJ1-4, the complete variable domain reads DTAVSQTPKYLVTQMGNDKSIKCEQNLGHDTMYWYKQDSKKFLKIMFSYNNKELIINETVPNRFSPKSPDKAHLNLHINSLELGDSAVYFCASSPAPNEKLFFGSGTQLSVL.

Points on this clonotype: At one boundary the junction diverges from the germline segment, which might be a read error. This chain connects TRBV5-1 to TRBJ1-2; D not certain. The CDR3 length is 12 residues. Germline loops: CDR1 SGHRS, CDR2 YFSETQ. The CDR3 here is CASTLTRGGYTF. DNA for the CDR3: TGCGCCAGCACCTTGACGAGAGGTGGCTACACCTTC.

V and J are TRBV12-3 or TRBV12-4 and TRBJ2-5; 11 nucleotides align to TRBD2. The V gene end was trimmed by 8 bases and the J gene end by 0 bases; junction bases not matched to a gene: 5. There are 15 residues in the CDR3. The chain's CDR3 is CASAQLAGDQETQYF. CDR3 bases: TGTGCCAGCGCACAACTAGCGGGGGACCAAGAGACCCAGTACTTC.

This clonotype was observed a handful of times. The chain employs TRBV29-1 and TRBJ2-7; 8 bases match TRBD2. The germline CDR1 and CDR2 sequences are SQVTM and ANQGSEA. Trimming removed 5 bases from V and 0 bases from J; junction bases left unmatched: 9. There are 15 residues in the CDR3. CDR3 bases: TGCAGCGTTCTCCCACCCGGGGGGGGCTCCTACGAGCAGTACTTC. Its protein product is CSVLPPGGGSYEQYF.

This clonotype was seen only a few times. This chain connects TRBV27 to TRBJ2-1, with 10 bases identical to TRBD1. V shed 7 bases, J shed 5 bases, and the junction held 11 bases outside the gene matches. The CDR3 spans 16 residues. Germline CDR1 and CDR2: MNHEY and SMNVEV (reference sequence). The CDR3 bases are TGTGCCAGCAAGGGGAGACAGGGGGCGGCGGACAATGAGCAGTTCTTC. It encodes CASKGRQGAADNEQFF.

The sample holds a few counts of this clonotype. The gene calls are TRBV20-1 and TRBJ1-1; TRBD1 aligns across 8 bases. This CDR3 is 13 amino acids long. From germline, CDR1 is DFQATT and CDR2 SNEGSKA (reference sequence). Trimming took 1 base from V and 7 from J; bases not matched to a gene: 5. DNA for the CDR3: TGCAGTGCTAGAGCAGGGGGCGGTAATGAAGCTTTCTTT. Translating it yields CSARAGGGNEAFF.

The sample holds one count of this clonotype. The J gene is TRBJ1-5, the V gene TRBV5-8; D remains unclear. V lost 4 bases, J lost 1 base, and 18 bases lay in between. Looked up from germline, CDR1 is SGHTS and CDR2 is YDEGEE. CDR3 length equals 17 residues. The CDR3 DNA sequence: TGTGCCAGCAGCCTTGCACCTAAGGGTTGGAGCAATCAGCCCCAGCATTTT. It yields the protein CASSLAPKGWSNQPQHF.

The CDR3 spells CASIYWQLERGRDTEAFF. For the CDR3, the DNA is TGTGCCAGCATATATTGGCAGCTTGAACGCGGAAGGGACACTGAAGCTTTCTTT. The J gene is TRBJ1-1, the V gene TRBV6-1; D unresolved. V was clipped by 7 bases and J by 3 bases, with 27 bases between them. Germline CDR1 MNHNS, CDR2 SASEGT. This CDR3 has 18 amino acids.

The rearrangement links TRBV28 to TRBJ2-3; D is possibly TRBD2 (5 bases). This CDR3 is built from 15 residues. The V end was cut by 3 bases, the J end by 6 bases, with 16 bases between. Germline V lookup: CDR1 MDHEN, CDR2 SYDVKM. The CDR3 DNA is TGTGCCAGCAGTTTCCGCGGACCCGGGGAGGATACGCAGTATTTT. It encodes CASSFRGPGEDTQYF.

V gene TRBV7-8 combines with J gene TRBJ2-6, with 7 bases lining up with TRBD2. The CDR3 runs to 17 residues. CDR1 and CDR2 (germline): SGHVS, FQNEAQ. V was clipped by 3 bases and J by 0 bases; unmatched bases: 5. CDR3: CASSLTSLSSGANVLTF. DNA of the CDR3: TGTGCCAGCAGCTTGACTAGCCTGAGCTCTGGGGCCAACGTCCTGACTTTC.

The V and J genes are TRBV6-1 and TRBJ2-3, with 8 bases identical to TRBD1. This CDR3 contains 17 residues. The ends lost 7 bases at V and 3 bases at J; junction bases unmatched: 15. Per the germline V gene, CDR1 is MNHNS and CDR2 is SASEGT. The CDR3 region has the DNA TGTGCCAGCAAGGAGACAGTCCAGGACAGGGCGACAGATACGCAGTATTTT. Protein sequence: CASKETVQDRATDTQYF.

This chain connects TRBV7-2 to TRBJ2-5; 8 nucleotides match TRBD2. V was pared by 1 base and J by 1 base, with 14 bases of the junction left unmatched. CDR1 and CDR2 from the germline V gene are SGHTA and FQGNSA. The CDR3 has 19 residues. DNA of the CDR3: TGTGCCAGCAGCTTAGTAGGGCGAGGTAGCGGGGCGCTCCAAGAGACCCAGTACTTC. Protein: CASSLVGRGSGALQETQYF.

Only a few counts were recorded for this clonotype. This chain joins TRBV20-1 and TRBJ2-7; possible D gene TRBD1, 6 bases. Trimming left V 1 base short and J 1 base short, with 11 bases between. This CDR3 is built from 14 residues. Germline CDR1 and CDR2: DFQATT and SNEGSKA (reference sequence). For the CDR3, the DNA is TGCAGTGCTAGAGTGGCCAGGGGTTCCTACGAGCAGTACTTC. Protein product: CSARVARGSYEQYF.

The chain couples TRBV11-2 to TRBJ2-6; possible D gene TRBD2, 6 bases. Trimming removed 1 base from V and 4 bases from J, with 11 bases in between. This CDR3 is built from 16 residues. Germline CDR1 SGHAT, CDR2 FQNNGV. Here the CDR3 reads CASSLVPRGGANVLTF. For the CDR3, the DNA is TGTGCCAGCAGCTTAGTCCCCCGGGGGGGGGCCAACGTCCTGACTTTC.

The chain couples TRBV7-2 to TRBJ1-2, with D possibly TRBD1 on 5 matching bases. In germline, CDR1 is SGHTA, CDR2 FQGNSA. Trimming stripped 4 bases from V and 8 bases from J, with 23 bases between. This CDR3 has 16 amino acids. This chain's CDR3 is CASSSAGGGSPSGYTF. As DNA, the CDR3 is TGTGCCAGCAGCTCTGCGGGGGGAGGCTCCCCGTCGGGCTACACCTTC.

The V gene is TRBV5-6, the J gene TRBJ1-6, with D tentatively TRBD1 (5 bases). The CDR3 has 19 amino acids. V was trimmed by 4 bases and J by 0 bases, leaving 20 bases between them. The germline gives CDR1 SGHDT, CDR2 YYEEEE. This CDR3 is CASSPQGTFSSSYNSPLHF. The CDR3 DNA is TGTGCCAGCAGCCCCCAGGGAACCTTCTCGAGCTCCTATAATTCACCCCTCCACTTT.

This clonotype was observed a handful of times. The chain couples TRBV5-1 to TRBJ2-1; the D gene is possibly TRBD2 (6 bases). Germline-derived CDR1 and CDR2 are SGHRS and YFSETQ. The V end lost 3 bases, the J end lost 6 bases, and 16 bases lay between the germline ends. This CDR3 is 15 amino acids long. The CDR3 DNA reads TGCGCCAGCAGCTCGACGGGGAGGAGGCCCAATGAGCAGTTCTTC. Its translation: CASSSTGRRPNEQFF.

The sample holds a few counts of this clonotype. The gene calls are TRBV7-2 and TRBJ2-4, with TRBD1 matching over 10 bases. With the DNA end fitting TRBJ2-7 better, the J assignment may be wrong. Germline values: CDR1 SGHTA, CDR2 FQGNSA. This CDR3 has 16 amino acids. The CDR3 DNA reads TGTGCCAGCAGCTTAGAGAGCGGGACAGGGGCCCACGAGCAGTACTTC. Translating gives CASSLESGTGAHEQYF.

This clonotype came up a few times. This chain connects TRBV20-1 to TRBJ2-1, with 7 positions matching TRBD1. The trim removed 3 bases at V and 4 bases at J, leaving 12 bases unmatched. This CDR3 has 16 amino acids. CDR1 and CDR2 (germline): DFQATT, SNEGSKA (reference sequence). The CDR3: CSARPSNRGQYNEQFF. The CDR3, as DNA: TGCAGTGCTAGGCCAAGTAACAGGGGACAATACAATGAGCAGTTCTTC.

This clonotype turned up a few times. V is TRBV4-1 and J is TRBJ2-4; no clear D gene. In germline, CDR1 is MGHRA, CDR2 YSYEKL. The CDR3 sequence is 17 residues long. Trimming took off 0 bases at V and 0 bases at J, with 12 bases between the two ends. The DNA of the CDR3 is TGCGCCAGCAGCCAAGATAGGAACACTATAGCCAAAAACATTCAGTACTTC. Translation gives CASSQDRNTIAKNIQYF.

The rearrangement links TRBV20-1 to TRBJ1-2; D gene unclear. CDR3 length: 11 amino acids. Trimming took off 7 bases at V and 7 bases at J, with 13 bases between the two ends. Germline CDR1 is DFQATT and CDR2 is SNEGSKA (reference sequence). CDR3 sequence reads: CSGGGLGGYTF. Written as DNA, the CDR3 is TGCAGTGGAGGAGGGTTGGGTGGCTACACCTTC.

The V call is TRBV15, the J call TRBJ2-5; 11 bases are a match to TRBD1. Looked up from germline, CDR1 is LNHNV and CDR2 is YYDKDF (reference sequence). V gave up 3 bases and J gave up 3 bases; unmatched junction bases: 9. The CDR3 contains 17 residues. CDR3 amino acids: CATSSPERTGGKETQYF. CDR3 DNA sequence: TGTGCCACCAGCAGTCCCGAAAGGACAGGGGGCAAAGAGACCCAGTACTTC.

CDR3 DNA: TGTGCCAGCAGTGCCCCGACAGGCGGAATCTCGATTGGGCCCCTCCACTTT. Translated: CASSAPTGGISIGPLHF. The rearrangement uses TRBV2 and TRBJ1-6; TRBD1 is a possible D gene (6 bases). The ends were cut back, 4 bases at V and 13 bases at J, with 26 bases in the middle. Germline V gene sequence: CDR1 SNHLY, CDR2 FYNNEI. The CDR3 runs 17 residues.

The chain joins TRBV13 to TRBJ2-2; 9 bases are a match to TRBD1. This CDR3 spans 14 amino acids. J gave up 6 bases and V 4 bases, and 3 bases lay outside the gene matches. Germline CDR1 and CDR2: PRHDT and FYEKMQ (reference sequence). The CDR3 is CASSSDRGAGELFF. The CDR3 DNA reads TGTGCCAGCAGCTCCGACAGGGGGGCCGGGGAGCTGTTTTTT.

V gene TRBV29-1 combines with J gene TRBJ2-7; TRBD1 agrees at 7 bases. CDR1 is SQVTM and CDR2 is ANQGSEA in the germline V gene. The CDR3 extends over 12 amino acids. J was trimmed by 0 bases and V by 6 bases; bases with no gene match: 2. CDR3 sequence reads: CSVRDSSYEQYF. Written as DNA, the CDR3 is TGCAGCGTACGGGACAGCTCCTACGAGCAGTACTTC.

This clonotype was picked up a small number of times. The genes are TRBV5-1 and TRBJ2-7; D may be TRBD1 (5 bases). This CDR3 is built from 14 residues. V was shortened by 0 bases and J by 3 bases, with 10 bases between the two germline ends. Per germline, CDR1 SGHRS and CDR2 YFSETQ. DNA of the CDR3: TGCGCCAGCAGCTTGGCCACAGGCCACTACGAGCAGTACTTC. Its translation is CASSLATGHYEQYF.

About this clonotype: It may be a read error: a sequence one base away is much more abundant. In DNA, the CDR3 is TGTGCCGGCAGCCACGCCCTACTGGGGGCGAACTATGGCTACACCTTC. This encodes CAGSHALLGANYGYTF. V usage is TRBV3-1 and J usage is TRBJ1-2; D perhaps matches TRBD1 (6 bases). CDR1 is LGHDT, CDR2 YNNKEL, per germline (reference sequence). This CDR3 is 16 amino acids long.

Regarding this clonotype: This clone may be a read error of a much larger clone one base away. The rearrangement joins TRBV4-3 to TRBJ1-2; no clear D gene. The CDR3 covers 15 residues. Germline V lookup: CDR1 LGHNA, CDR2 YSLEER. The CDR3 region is CASSQVRAANYDYTF. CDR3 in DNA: TGCGCCAGCAGCCAAGTACGGGCCGCTAACTATGACTACACCTTC.

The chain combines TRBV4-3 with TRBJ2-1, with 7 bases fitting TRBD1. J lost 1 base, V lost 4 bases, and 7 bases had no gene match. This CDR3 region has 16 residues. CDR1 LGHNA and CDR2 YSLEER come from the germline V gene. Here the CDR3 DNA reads TGCGCCAGCAGCCGAGACAGGGATGGATCCTACAATGAGCAGTTCTTC. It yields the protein CASSRDRDGSYNEQFF.

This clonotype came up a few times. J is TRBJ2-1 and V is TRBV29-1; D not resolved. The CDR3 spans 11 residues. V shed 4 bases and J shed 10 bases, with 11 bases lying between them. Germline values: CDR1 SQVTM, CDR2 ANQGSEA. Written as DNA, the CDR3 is TGCAGCGTTGGGGCCTTTAGGGAGCAGTTCTTC. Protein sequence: CSVGAFREQFF.

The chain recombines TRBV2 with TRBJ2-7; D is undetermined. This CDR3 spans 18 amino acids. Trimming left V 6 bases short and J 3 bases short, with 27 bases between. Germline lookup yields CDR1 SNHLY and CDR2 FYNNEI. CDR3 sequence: CASSLSGSVRSVYYEQYF. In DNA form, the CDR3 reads TGTGCCAGCAGCCTATCTGGGTCCGTCCGGTCCGTCTACTACGAGCAGTACTTC.